Detailed here is one T cell receptor (beta chain). The CDR3 runs 14 residues. Germline V gene data show CDR1 as LNHDA and CDR2 as SQIVND (reference sequence). Deletions cut 3 bases from V and 4 bases from J, with 12 bases between. This entry is derived from a study of blood T cell repertoires in COVID-19. Study-level background: Sample material is recorded as cDNA or gDNA derived from T cells, B-cell-depleted T cells, or PBMCs.

Some clones are missing from TCRdb's copy, which holds only in-frame ones; the method was immunoSEQ multiplex PCR. The data hold some 270,000 clones, with roughly 89% observed a single time. Sequenced sample: peripheral blood. The sequence was obtained from a woman aged 60-75 years with COVID-19, enrolled during active disease. This sequence joins TRBV19 and TRBJ1-1; D remains ambiguous. The CDR3 DNA reads TGTGCCAGTAGTATTGGTCTGCGGATCACTGAAGCTTTCTTT. Its protein is CASSIGLRITEAFF.